The 20 T cell receptor beta chains in this list originate from one sample, sequenced in a study of spatial heterogeneity in lung cancer. MiXCR was run by TCRdb on the 5' RACE reads, yielding one entry per CDR3 protein. Here the sample spans 10,000 to 11,000 distinct CDR3 sequences, roughly a quarter being singletons. Time point reported: sample taken at primary tumor resection. The study sequenced unsorted whole RNA from tumor, nontumor lung or frozen PBMC. Sequenced material: PBMCs, taken at surgery. These receptors all stem from a female donor with early-stage non-small cell lung cancer.

This clonotype has a handful of counts. This chain joins TRBV28 and TRBJ1-2; TRBD1 agrees at 9 bases. J gave up 4 bases and V 5 bases, and 5 bases lay outside the gene matches. CDR3 size: 14 residues. Germline values: CDR1 MDHEN, CDR2 SYDVKM. The CDR3 here is CASSPLDRGYGYTF. The DNA of the CDR3 is TGTGCCAGCAGTCCACTGGACAGGGGCTATGGCTACACCTTC.

This clonotype was seen ten or more times. V and J are TRBV6-1 and TRBJ2-1; 8 nucleotides line up with TRBD2. In germline, CDR1 is MNHNS, CDR2 SASEGT. The CDR3 spans 14 residues. V shed 3 bases, J shed 9 bases, and the junction held 7 bases outside the gene matches. The CDR3 DNA follows: TGTGCCAGCAGTGAGCTGGCGGGAGGCGGTGAGCAGTTCTTC. It encodes CASSELAGGGEQFF.

A few counts support this clonotype. The chain joins TRBV10-3 to TRBJ1-5; TRBD1 aligns across 7 bases. Trimming took 6 bases from V and 4 from J; bases not matched to a gene: 6. Germline V gives CDR1 ENHRY, CDR2 SYGVKD. This CDR3 region has 14 residues. The CDR3 sequence is CAIRKDRLNQPQHF. The CDR3, as DNA: TGTGCCATCAGGAAGGACAGGCTGAATCAGCCCCAGCATTTT.

The chain carries TRBV5-1 and TRBJ2-3, with 10 bases lining up with TRBD2. J lost 1 base, V lost 1 base, and 0 bases had no gene match. The CDR3 consists of 15 residues. Germline CDR1 and CDR2: SGHRS and YFSETQ. The CDR3 loop is CASSLTSGGTDTQYF. The CDR3 DNA follows: TGCGCCAGCAGCTTGACTAGCGGGGGCACAGATACGCAGTATTTT.

By sample fraction, this clonotype is medium-sized. V usage is TRBV29-1 and J usage is TRBJ2-1; the match to TRBD1 covers 10 bases. The germline gives CDR1 SQVTM, CDR2 ANQGSEA. V lost 7 bases, J lost 6 bases, and 6 bases stayed unmatched. CDR3 size: 13 residues. This CDR3 is CSAGQGEGNEQFF. The CDR3 DNA reads TGCAGCGCTGGACAGGGGGAGGGCAATGAGCAGTTCTTC.

This clonotype appeared a few times. V usage is TRBV7-9 and J usage is TRBJ2-2; 14 bases fit TRBD2. CDR1 is SEHNR, CDR2 FQNEAQ, per germline (reference sequence). CDR3 length equals 18 residues. Trimming took 3 bases from V and 0 from J; bases not matched to a gene: 3. The CDR3 here is CASSFWTSGRSNTGELFF. The CDR3 DNA reads as TGTGCCAGCAGCTTTTGGACTAGCGGGAGGTCGAACACCGGGGAGCTGTTTTTT.

The chain combines TRBV19 with TRBJ2-1; D perhaps matches TRBD2 (6 bases). CDR1 LNHDA and CDR2 SQIVND come from the germline V gene (reference sequence). This CDR3 is built from 13 residues. V lost 6 bases to trimming and J lost 2 bases, with 8 bases between them. The CDR3 reads CASRSGPYNEQFF. The CDR3 DNA is TGTGCCAGTAGGAGCGGGCCCTACAATGAGCAGTTCTTC.

This clonotype was detected ten times or more. The chain uses TRBV19 and TRBJ2-3, with D unresolved. V was cut by 2 bases and J by 4 bases, with 10 bases left in between. CDR1 and CDR2 (germline): LNHDA, SQIVND (reference sequence). The CDR3 runs 14 residues. In nucleotides, the CDR3 is TGTGCCAGTAGTATAAAGCTCCGGGCAGATACGCAGTATTTT. This codes for CASSIKLRADTQYF.

This clonotype was detected only a few times. The CDR3 coding sequence is TGTGCCAGCAGTTCCCTCCAAGGGACCACCCACGAGCAGTACTTC. Its protein product is CASSSLQGTTHEQYF. The chain carries TRBV27 and TRBJ2-7; D is tentatively TRBD1 or TRBD2 (5 bases each). There are 15 residues in the CDR3. Per germline, CDR1 MNHEY and CDR2 SMNVEV (reference sequence). V was pared by 4 bases and J by 5 bases, with 18 bases between.

This chain connects TRBV5-1 to TRBJ2-1; 7 bases are a match to TRBD2. Germline V gives CDR1 SGHRS, CDR2 YFSETQ. The junction had 7 bases not matched to a gene; V was cut back by 2 bases and J by 5 bases. This CDR3 has 15 amino acids. The CDR3 region is CASSFSGDPHNEQFF. CDR3 nucleotides: TGCGCCAGCAGCTTCAGCGGGGATCCCCACAATGAGCAGTTCTTC.

The CDR3 protein is CASSQGFNQPQHF. The CDR3 DNA is TGTGCCAGCAGCCAGGGATTCAATCAGCCCCAGCATTTT. The chain links TRBV2 to TRBJ1-5; D is possibly TRBD1 (5 bases). Germline V lookup: CDR1 SNHLY, CDR2 FYNNEI. The CDR3 covers 13 residues. Between the trimmed V and J ends, which lost 6 bases and 3 bases, there was a span of 9 bases.

This clonotype was recorded at least ten times. The chain has TRBV19 and TRBJ2-2; possible D gene TRBD2, 6 bases. Germline CDR1 is LNHDA and CDR2 is SQIVND (reference sequence). This CDR3 spans 14 amino acids. V was pared by 6 bases and J by 5 bases, with 13 bases between. CDR3 nucleotides: TGTGCCAGTAGGGCTGGCGGGACTACCGGGGAGCTGTTTTTT. Translated: CASRAGGTTGELFF.

This clonotype has just a few counts. The V call is TRBV29-1, the J call TRBJ2-3, with D unclear. Trimming left V 3 bases short and J 6 bases short, with 10 bases between. The CDR3 extends over 12 amino acids. Germline V lookup: CDR1 SQVTM, CDR2 ANQGSEA. The DNA of the CDR3 is TGCAGCGTTGACGACGCTGAGGATACGCAGTATTTT. Translating gives CSVDDAEDTQYF.

In nucleotides, the CDR3 is TGTGCCAGCAGTTTCGGAAGGGCAACTAATGAAAAACTGTTTTTT. It is translated as CASSFGRATNEKLFF. The rearrangement joins TRBV27 to TRBJ1-4; D remains ambiguous. The CDR3 length is 15 residues. V shed 3 bases and J shed 0 bases, with 8 bases lying between them. The germline V gene has CDR1 MNHEY and CDR2 SMNVEV (reference sequence).

This clonotype qualifies as medium-sized. The V and J genes are TRBV27 and TRBJ2-1; D is perhaps TRBD1 (5 bases). Germline values: CDR1 MNHEY, CDR2 SMNVEV (reference sequence). V was clipped by 2 bases and J by 6 bases, with 14 bases between them. This CDR3 is 15 amino acids long. CDR3 residues: CASSLEETVLNEQFF. The CDR3 DNA follows: TGTGCCAGCAGTTTAGAGGAGACAGTCCTCAATGAGCAGTTCTTC.

This clonotype is medium-sized (0.01 to 0.1%) in the sample. The chain combines TRBV7-9 with TRBJ2-1, with 13 bases lining up with TRBD2. Germline V gene lookup returns CDR1 SEHNR and CDR2 FQNEAQ (reference sequence). CDR3 size: 16 residues. The junction had 7 bases not matched to a gene; V was cut back by 4 bases and J by 7 bases. The CDR3 nucleotides read TGTGCCAGCAGCTCCTGGACTAGCGGGAGCGAAAATGAGCAGTTCTTC. Translating it yields CASSSWTSGSENEQFF.

The V gene is TRBV6-2 or TRBV6-3, the J gene TRBJ1-5, with a weak D call TRBD1 (5 bases). The ends were cut back, 2 bases at V and 11 bases at J, with 19 bases in the middle. The CDR3 covers 15 residues. Germline CDR1 MNHEY, CDR2 SVGEGT. DNA of the CDR3: TGTGCCAGCAGTTACGTCGCCGGGGCAAAGGGGACCCAGCATTTT. Protein product: CASSYVAGAKGTQHF.

Only a few counts were recorded for this clonotype. V is TRBV7-8 and J is TRBJ2-3; D not resolved. V shed 0 bases and J shed 0 bases, with 7 bases lying between them. The CDR3 contains 15 residues. Germline CDR1 SGHVS, CDR2 FQNEAQ. Here the CDR3 DNA reads TGTGCCAGCAGCTTAGCGGATACTAGCACAGATACGCAGTATTTT. As protein: CASSLADTSTDTQYF. The entire variable domain, with the rest obtained from reference TRBV7-8 and TRBJ2-3, is as follows: GAGVSQSPRYKVAKRGQDVALRCDPISGHVSLFWYQQALGQGPEFLTYFQNEAQLDKSGLPSDRFFAERPEGSVSTLKIQRTQQEDSAVYLCASSLADTSTDTQYFGPGTRLTVL.

A single count supports this clonotype. The CDR3 protein is CSARRGLAESYEQYF. The CDR3 coding sequence is TGCAGTGCTAGGCGGGGACTAGCGGAATCCTACGAGCAGTACTTC. The genes are TRBV20-1 and TRBJ2-7; 11 nucleotides align to TRBD2. Germline V CDR1 and CDR2: DFQATT, SNEGSKA (reference sequence). CDR3 length: 15 amino acids. V lost 3 bases to trimming and J lost 1 base; unmatched junction nucleotides: 5.

In its sample, this clonotype was seen many times. The chain is built from TRBV28 and TRBJ1-1; no clear D. V shed 5 bases and J shed 4 bases, with 14 bases lying between them. The CDR3 runs to 14 residues. Germline CDR1 MDHEN, CDR2 SYDVKM. The CDR3 nucleotides read TGTGCCAGCAGTCTGAGGGCCTGGGGCACTGAAGCTTTCTTT. Protein sequence: CASSLRAWGTEAFF.